A single T cell receptor beta chain is shown here with its context. Its antigen is not identified. These data originate in a study of vaccination and CD4 T cells after COVID-19. Between the trimmed V and J ends, which lost 6 bases and 5 bases, there was a span of 11 bases. The CDR3 covers 12 residues. Germline V gene data show CDR1 as ENHRY and CDR2 as SYGVKD. Cultured CD4+ T-cell DNA underwent Oncomine TCR Beta short-read sequencing. TCRdb passed the PCR reads through MiXCR, listing each CDR3 protein once. The data hold 20,000 to 25,000 distinct CDR3 sequences, with roughly 36% observed a single time. Findings and limits, study-wide: Spike mono-reactivity was shown by 304 of 307 vaccine-specific clones in convalescent patients. Researchers looked at relatively few convalescent patients and had no early post-infection timepoints.

Time point specified: late sampling 161 to 241 days after vaccination in three convalescent patients. Noted treatment: roughly ten-day PBMC culture with coronavirus spike peptide pools or control peptides (ViraFEST assay). The receptor was derived from a human donor who had recovered from COVID-19. This specimen was CD4+ T cells from blood, cultured in vitro, taken about 7 months after SARS-CoV-2 vaccination. The chain is built from TRBV10-3 and TRBJ2-7; D may be TRBD1 (6 bases). CDR3 protein: CAISVQGDEQYF. CDR3 DNA sequence: TGTGCCATCAGCGTACAGGGCGACGAGCAGTACTTC.